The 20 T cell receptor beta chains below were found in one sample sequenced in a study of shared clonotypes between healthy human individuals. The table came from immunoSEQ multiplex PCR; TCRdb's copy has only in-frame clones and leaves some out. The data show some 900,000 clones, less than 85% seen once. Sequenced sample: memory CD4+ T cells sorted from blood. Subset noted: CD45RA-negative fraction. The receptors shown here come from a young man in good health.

The CDR3 nucleotides are TGCGCCAGCAGCTCGACTTCCTTCAGGGGTTCAAATACGCAGTATTTT. It yields the protein CASSSTSFRGSNTQYF. The chain joins TRBV5-1 to TRBJ2-3; tentative D call: TRBD1 (6 bases). The CDR3 length is 16 residues. The V end lost 3 bases, the J end lost 7 bases, and 21 bases lay between the germline ends. Germline V gives CDR1 SGHRS, CDR2 YFSETQ.

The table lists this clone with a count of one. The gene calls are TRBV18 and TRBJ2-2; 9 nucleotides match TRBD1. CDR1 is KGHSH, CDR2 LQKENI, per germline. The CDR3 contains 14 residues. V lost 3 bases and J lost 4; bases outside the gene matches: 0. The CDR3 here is CASSPDRGTGELFF. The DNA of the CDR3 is TGTGCCAGCTCACCGGACAGGGGCACCGGGGAGCTGTTTTTT.

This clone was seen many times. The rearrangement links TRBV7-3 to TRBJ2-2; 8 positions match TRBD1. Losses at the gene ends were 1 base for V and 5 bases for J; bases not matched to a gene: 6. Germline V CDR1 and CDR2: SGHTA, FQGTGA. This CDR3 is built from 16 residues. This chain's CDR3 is CASSLMTGERTGELFF. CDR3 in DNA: TGTGCCAGCAGCTTAATGACAGGGGAAAGGACCGGGGAGCTGTTTTTT. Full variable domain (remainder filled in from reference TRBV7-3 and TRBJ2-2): GAGVSQTPSNKVTEKGKYVELRCDPISGHTALYWYRQSLGQGPEFLIYFQGTGAADDSGLPNDRFFAVRPEGSVSTLKIQRTERGDSAVYLCASSLMTGERTGELFFGEGSRLTVL.

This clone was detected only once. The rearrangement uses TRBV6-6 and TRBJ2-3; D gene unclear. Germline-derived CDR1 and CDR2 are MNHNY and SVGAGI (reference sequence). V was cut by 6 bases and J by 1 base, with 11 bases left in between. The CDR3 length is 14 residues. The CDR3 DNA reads TGTGCCAGCAGGGTAGGAGTGGGCACAGATACGCAGTATTTT. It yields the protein CASRVGVGTDTQYF.

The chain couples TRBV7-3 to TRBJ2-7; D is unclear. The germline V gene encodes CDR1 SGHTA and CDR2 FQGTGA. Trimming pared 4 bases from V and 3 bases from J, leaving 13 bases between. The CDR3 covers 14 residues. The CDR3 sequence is CASSSRPDRYEQYF. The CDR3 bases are TGTGCCAGCAGCTCCCGACCAGACCGCTACGAGCAGTACTTC.

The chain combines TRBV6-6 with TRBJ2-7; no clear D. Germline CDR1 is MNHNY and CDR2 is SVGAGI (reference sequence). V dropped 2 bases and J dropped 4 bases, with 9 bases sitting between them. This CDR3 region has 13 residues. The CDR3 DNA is TGTGCCAGCAGTTACGAGGTGGGATACGAGCAGTACTTC. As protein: CASSYEVGYEQYF.

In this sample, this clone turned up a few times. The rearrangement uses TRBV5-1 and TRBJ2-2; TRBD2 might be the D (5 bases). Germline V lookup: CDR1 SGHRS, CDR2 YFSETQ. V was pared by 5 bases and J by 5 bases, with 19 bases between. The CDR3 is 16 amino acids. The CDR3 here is CASRRTAGAVTGELFF. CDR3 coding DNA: TGCGCCAGCAGGAGGACGGCAGGAGCGGTGACCGGGGAGCTGTTTTTT.

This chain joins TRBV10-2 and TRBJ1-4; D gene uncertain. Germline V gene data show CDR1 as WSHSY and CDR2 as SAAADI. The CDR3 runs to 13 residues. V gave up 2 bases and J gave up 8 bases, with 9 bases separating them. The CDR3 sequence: CASSEQAREKLFF. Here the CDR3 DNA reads TGCGCCAGCAGTGAGCAGGCGCGAGAAAAACTGTTTTTT.

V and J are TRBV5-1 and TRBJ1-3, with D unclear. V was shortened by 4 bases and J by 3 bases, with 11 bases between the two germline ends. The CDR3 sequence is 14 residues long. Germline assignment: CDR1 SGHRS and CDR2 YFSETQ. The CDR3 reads CASSPKDGGNTIYF. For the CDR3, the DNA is TGCGCCAGCAGCCCGAAGGACGGTGGAAACACCATATATTTT. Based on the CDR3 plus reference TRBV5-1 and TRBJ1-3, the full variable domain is KAGVTQTPRYLIKTRGQQVTLSCSPISGHRSVSWYQQTPGQGLQFLFEYFSETQRNKGNFPGRFSGRQFSNSRSEMNVSTLELGDSALYLCASSPKDGGNTIYFGEGSWLTVV.

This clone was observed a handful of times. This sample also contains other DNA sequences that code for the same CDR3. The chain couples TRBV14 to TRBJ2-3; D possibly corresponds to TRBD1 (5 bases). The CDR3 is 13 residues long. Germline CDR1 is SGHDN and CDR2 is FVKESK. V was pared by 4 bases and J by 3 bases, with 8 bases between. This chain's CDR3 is CASSLQGTDTQYF. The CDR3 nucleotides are TGTGCCAGCAGCCTCCAGGGAACAGATACGCAGTATTTT.

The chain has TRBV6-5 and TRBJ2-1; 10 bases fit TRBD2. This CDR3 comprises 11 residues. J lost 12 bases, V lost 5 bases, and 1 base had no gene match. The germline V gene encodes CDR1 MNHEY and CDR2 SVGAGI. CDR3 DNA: TGTGCCAGCAGTCTAGCGGGAGTGCAGTTCTTC. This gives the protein CASSLAGVQFF.

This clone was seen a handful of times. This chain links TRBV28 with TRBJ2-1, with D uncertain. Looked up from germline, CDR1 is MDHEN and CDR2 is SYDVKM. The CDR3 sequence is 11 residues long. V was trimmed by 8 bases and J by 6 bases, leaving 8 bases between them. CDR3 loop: CASAPRNEQFF. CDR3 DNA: TGTGCCAGCGCGCCCCGCAATGAGCAGTTCTTC. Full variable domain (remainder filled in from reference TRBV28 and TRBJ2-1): DVKVTQSSRYLVKRTGEKVFLECVQDMDHENMFWYRQDPGLGLRLIYFSYDVKMKEKGDIPEGYSVSREKKERFSLILESASTNQTSMYLCASAPRNEQFFGPGTRLTVL.

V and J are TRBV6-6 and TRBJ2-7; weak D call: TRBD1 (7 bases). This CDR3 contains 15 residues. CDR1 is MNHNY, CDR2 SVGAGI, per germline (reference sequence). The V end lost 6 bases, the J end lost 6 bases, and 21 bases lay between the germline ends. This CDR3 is CASRFLAGTAGEQYF. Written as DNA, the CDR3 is TGTGCCAGCAGATTCCTTGCAGGGACAGCGGGCGAGCAGTACTTC.

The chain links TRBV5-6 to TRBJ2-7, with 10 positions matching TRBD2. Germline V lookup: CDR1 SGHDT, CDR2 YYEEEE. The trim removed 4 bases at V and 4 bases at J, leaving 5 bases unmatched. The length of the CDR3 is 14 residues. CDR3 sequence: CASSPGTSVYEQYF. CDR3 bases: TGTGCCAGCAGCCCCGGGACTAGCGTATACGAGCAGTACTTC.

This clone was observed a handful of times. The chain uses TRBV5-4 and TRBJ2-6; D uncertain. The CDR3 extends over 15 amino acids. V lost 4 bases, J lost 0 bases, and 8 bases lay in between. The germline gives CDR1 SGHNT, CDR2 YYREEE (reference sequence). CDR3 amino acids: CASSETLSGANVLTF. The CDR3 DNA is TGTGCCAGCAGCGAAACCCTCTCTGGGGCCAACGTCCTGACTTTC.

CDR3 sequence (DNA): TGCGCCAGCAGCTGGGACTACAGGGAGCTGTTTTTT. Its translation: CASSWDYRELFF. V and J are TRBV4-3 and TRBJ2-2; TRBD2 matches at 7 bases. J gave up 9 bases and V 5 bases, and 3 bases lay outside the gene matches. Germline loops: CDR1 LGHNA, CDR2 YSLEER. The CDR3 runs to 12 residues.

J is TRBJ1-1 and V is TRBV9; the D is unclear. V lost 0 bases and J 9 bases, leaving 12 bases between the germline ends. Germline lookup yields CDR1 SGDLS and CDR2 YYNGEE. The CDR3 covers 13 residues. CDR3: CASSVGPSDQAFF. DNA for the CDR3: TGTGCCAGCAGCGTAGGGCCTAGTGATCAAGCTTTCTTT.

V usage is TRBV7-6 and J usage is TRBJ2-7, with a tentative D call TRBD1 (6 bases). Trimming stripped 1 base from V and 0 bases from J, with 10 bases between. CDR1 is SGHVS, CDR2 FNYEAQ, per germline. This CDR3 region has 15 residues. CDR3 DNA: TGTGCCAGCAGCTTAGGCCAGGGGAGCTCCTACGAGCAGTACTTC. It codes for CASSLGQGSSYEQYF.

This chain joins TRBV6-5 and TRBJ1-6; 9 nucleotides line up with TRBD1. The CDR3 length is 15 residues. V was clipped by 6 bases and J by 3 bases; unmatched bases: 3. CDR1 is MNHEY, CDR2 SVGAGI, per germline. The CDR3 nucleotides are TGTGCCAGCAGGGGGACAGGGCTCTATAATTCACCCCTCCACTTT. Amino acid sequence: CASRGTGLYNSPLHF.

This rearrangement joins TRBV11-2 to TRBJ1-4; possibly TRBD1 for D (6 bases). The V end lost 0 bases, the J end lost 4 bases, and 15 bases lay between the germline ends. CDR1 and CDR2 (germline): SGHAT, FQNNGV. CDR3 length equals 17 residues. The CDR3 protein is CASSLDGTGGFNEKLFF. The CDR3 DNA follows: TGTGCCAGCAGCTTAGACGGGACGGGGGGCTTTAATGAAAAACTGTTTTTT.